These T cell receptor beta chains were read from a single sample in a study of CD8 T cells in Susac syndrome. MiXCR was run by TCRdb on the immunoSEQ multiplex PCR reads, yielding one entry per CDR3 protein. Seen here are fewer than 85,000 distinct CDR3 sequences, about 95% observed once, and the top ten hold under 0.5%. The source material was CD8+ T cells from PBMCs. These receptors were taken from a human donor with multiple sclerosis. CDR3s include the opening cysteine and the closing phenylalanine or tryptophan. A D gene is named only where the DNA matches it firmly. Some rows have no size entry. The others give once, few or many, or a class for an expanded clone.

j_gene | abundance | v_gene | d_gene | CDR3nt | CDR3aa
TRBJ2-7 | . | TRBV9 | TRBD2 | TGTGCCAGCAGCGCCAGCGGGGGGGCTGACGAGCAGTACTTC | CASSASGGADEQYF
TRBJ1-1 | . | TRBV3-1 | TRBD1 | TGTGCCAGCACCCAACAGGGGGCAGGCACTGAAGCTTTCTTT | CASTQQGAGTEAFF
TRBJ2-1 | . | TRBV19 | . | TGTGCCAGTAGTCTGGCTCCGACGTTTAATGAGCAGTTCTTC | CASSLAPTFNEQFF
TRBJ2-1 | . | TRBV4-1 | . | TGCGCCAGCAGCCAAGAGGCGACCGTGGAGCAGTTCTTC | CASSQEATVEQFF
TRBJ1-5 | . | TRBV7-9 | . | TGTGCCAGCAGCTTAACCGGGGTAGATCATCAGCCCCAGCATTTT | CASSLTGVDHQPQHF
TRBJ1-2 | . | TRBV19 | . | TGTGCCAGTAAAGGATGGGGCTACACCTTC | CASKGWGYTF
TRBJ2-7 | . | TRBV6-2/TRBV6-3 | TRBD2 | TGTGCCAGCAGCCCACTAGCGGGTGCCTACGAGCAGTACTTC | CASSPLAGAYEQYF
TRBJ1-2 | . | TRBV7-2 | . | TGTGCCAGCAGTCTCGGGATTTCCTACGGCTACACCTTC | CASSLGISYGYTF
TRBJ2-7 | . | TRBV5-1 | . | TGCGCCAGCAGCTTGGAACAGGGATTACTTGGGAGCTTGGACGAGCAGTACTTC | CASSLEQGLLGSLDEQYF
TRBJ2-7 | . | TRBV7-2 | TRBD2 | TGTGCCAGCAGCTTAGTGGCGGGAGAAGGGTGGTACGAGCAGTACTTC | CASSLVAGEGWYEQYF
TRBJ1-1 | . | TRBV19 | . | TGTGCCAGTAGTAAAGGTACACTGAACACTGAAGCTTTCTTT | CASSKGTLNTEAFF
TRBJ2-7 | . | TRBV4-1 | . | TGCGCCAGCAGCCAAGAAGAGGGAAGAGGTTGGGTGGGCTACGAGCAGTACTTC | CASSQEEGRGWVGYEQYF
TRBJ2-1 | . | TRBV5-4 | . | TGTGCCACCTACAGGGGAGGTGAGCAGTTCTTC | CATYRGGEQFF
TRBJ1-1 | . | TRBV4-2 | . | TGTGCCAGCAGCCAAGATCACGGGGTGGGCGGTCTGAACACTGAAGCTTTCTTT | CASSQDHGVGGLNTEAFF
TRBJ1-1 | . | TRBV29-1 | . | TGCAGCGGCATCAACACTGAAGCTTTCTTT | CSGINTEAFF
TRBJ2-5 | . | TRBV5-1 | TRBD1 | TGCGCCAGCAGCGGCGATTCCGGGACAGGGAGGGAAGAGACCCAGTACTTC | CASSGDSGTGREETQYF
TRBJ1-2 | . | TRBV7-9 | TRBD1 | TGTGCCAGCAGCGAGGGACAGGCCGCGGAGGGCTACACCTTC | CASSEGQAAEGYTF
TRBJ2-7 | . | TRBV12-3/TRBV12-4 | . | TGTGCCAGCAGTTTACGCAGGGGAAACTACGAGCAGTACTTC | CASSLRRGNYEQYF
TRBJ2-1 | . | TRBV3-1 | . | TGTGCCAGCAGACAGGGTTACAATGAGCAGTTCTTC | CASRQGYNEQFF
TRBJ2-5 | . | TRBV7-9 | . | TGTGCCAGCAGCCCTGGCGGTACCGGGGAGACCCAGTACTTC | CASSPGGTGETQYF
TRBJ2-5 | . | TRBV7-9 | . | TGTGCCAGCAGCTTTGCACAGGGAAACCAAGAGACCCAGTACTTC | CASSFAQGNQETQYF
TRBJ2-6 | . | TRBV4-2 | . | TGTGCCACCGACTCTGGGGCCAACGTCCTGACTTTC | CATDSGANVLTF
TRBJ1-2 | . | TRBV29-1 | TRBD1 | TGCAGCGAGTCCGGGGACAGTTCCTTGAAGTATGGCTACACCTTC | CSESGDSSLKYGYTF
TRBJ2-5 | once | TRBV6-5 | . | TGTGCCAGCAGTTTTAATGGACTGAGCCAAGAGACCCAGTACTTC | CASSFNGLSQETQYF
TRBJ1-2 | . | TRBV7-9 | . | TGTGCCAGCAGCCGAGGTGGGGTCTATGGCTACACCTTC | CASSRGGVYGYTF
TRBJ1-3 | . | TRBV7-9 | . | TGTGCCAGCAGCTCGAACGGGAACACCATATATTTT | CASSSNGNTIYF
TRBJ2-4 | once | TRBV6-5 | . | TGTGCCAGCAGTCCCCAAGTGGGGTTGCTAAACATTCAGTACTTC | CASSPQVGLLNIQYF
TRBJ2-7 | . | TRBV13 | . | TGTGCCAGCAGCCCAGAGAGGGTTCCCTACGAGCAGTACTTC | CASSPERVPYEQYF
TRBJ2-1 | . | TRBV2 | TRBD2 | TGTGCCAGCACGCCACTAGCGGCGCGGACTAACAATGAGCAGTTCTTC | CASTPLAARTNNEQFF
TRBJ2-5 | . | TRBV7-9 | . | TGTGCCAGCAGCGACGCCCTAGAGGTCCAAGAGACCCAGTACTTC | CASSDALEVQETQYF
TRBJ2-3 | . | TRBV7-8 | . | TGTGCCAGCAGCTCAAGTGCTAGGCAGACAGATACGCAGTATTTT | CASSSSARQTDTQYF
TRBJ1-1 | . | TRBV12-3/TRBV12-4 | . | TGTGCCAGCAGTTTCGCTGGGATCATGAACACTGAAGCTTTCTTT | CASSFAGIMNTEAFF
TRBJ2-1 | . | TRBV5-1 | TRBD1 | TGCGCCAGCAGCTTGGGACAGGGAGACGAGCAGTTCTTC | CASSLGQGDEQFF
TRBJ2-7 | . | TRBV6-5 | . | TGTGCCAGCAGTTCCTACCTCAGGGACGAGCAGTACTTC | CASSSYLRDEQYF
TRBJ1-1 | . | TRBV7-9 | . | TGTGCCAGCAGCTTATACGAGAGGAACACTGAAGCTTTCTTT | CASSLYERNTEAFF
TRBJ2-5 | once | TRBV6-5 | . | TGTGCCAGCAGTACCACAGGGAAGGAGACCCAGTACTTC | CASSTTGKETQYF
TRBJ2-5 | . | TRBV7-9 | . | TGTGCCAGCAGCTCTCCAGGGCAGCGAGAGACCCAGTACTTC | CASSSPGQRETQYF
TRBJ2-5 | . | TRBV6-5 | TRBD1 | TGTGCCAGCACACCGACAGGGGGCGGGGGGGAGACCCAGTACTTC | CASTPTGGGGETQYF
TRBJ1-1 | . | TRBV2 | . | TGTGCCAGCAGAGAGGGACGGAGGGGCACTGAAGCTTTCTTT | CASREGRRGTEAFF
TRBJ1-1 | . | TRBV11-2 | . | TGTGCCTCCCGCCTGAACACTGAAGCTTTCTTT | CASRLNTEAFF
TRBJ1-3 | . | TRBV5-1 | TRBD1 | TGCGCCAGCAGCTTGGGGGACAGGTCCTACCATCTCGCTGGAAACACCATATATTTT | CASSLGDRSYHLAGNTIYF
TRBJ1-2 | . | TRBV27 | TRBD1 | TGTGCCAGTTCACAAAGGGGGCTGGTCTATGGCTACACCTTC | CASSQRGLVYGYTF
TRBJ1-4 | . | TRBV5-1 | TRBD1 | TGCGCCAGCAGCCCGGACAGGGAAGAATTGAAGGAACTGTTTTTT | CASSPDREELKELFF
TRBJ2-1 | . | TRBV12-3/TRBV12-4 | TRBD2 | TGTGCCAGCAGTTGGTCGCTTCCTAGCGGAGACCACAATGAGCAGTTCTTC | CASSWSLPSGDHNEQFF
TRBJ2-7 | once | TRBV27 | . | TGTGCCAGCAGTTCCCCGGACTTCTACGAGCAGTACTTC | CASSSPDFYEQYF
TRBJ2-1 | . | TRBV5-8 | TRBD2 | TGTGCCAGCAGCTCCCGGTTGACAGCGGGAGACGAGCAGTTCTTC | CASSSRLTAGDEQFF
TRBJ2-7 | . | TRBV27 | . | TGTGCCACCACCCCGTTGGGGTCCTACGAGCAGTACTTC | CATTPLGSYEQYF
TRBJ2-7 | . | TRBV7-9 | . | TGTGCCAGCAGCGTTACCGGGACATCATACGAGCAGTACTTC | CASSVTGTSYEQYF
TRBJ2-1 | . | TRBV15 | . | TGTGCCACCAGCAGACCTGGGGAATCCTACAATGAGCAGTTCTTC | CATSRPGESYNEQFF
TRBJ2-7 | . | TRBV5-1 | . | TGCGCCAGCAGCTTGGGCAGCCTCTACGAGCAGTACTTC | CASSLGSLYEQYF
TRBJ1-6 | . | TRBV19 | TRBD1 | TGTGCCAGTATCGACAGGGTAGTTTCACCCCTCCACTTT | CASIDRVVSPLHF
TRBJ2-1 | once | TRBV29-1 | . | TGCAGCGTTCGAGTGTTAGGCTACAATGAGCAGTTCTTC | CSVRVLGYNEQFF
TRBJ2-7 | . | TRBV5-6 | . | TGTGCCAGCAGCCCCTGGGGATGGGCCCCGGGGTACGAGCAGTACTTC | CASSPWGWAPGYEQYF
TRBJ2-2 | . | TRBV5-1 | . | TGTGCCAGCAGTTTCAACACCGGGGAGCTGTTTTTT | CASSFNTGELFF
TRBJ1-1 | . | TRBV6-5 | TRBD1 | TGTGCCAGCAGTTACTTCGACAGGGATGAAGCTTTCTTT | CASSYFDRDEAFF
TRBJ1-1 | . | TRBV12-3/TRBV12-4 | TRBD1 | TGTGCCAGCAGTTCCGACAGGGCTGAAGCTTTCTTT | CASSSDRAEAFF
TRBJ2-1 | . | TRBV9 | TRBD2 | TGTGCCAGCAGCGTAGGTAGCGGGGCTTACAATGAGCAGTTCTTC | CASSVGSGAYNEQFF
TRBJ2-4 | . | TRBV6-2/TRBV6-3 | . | TGTGCCAGCAGAGAAGAGGACAGTCTAGCCAAAAACATTCAGTACTTC | CASREEDSLAKNIQYF
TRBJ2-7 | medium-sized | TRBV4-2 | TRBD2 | TGTGCCAGCAGCCATCGACTAGCGGCTTCCTACGAGCAGTACTTC | CASSHRLAASYEQYF
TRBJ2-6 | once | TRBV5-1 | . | TGCGCCAGCAGCTTTGGAGGAGTACCTGGGGCCAACGTCCTGACTTTC | CASSFGGVPGANVLTF